This TCR beta chain is drawn from a study of Ad26.COV2.S vaccination and SARS-CoV-2 variants. Data came from immunoSEQ multiplex PCR; TCRdb stores just in-frame clones and leaves some out. This sample carries 360,000 or so clones, around 90% of them seen once, and the ten largest clones take about 3%. Germline V gives CDR1 LGHDT, CDR2 YNNKEL (reference sequence). This CDR3 has 14 residues. Trimming stripped 1 base from V and 6 bases from J, with 11 bases between. The treatment: some 20 received Ad26.COV2.S at low or high dose, single or two shots; 5 received placebo; per-sample allocation not given. Vaccine and placebo recipients were sampled on day 63 after the first injection.

The chain combines TRBV3-1 (or the pseudogene TRBV3-2) with TRBJ2-3; D ambiguous. Material: peripheral blood, obtained in a trial of Ad26.COV2.S vaccine versus placebo. This clonotype was obtained from a person aged 18 to 65 who received the Ad26.COV2.S COVID-19 vaccine or a placebo. The chain's CDR3 is CASSQGNARDTQYF. In nucleotides, the CDR3 is TGTGCCAGCAGCCAAGGGAATGCACGGGATACGCAGTATTTT.